This passage covers 13 T cell receptor beta chains from one sample sequenced in a study of T cells in women clearing cervical HPV infection. The table came from immunoSEQ multiplex PCR; TCRdb's copy has only in-frame clones and leaves some out. In total, the table holds about 31,000 clones. Sequenced input: blood buffy coat. All receptors come from a woman between 18 and 70 years old with a cervical HPV16 infection that either progressed to CIN3+ or cleared (not recorded which).

Comment on this clone: Coverage ceases 3 residues before the CDR3 finishes, and the germline J gene fills in the end. The chain employs TRBV20-1 and TRBJ2-5, with TRBD1 matching over 8 bases. CDR1 and CDR2 from the germline V gene are DFQATT and SNEGSKA (reference sequence). The CDR3 is 15 amino acids. Losses at the gene ends were 4 bases for V and 4 bases for J; bases not matched to a gene: 11. Partial CDR3 DNA: TGCAGTGCTACCGGGACAGGTCGGGTCGGAGAGACC. This encodes CSATGTGRVGET. The complete CDR3 sequence is CSATGTGRVGETQYF.

With respect to this clone: The CDR3 end falls 3 residues outside the read, so it is completed with the germline J gene. The chain employs TRBV6-1 and TRBJ1-1; 7 bases line up with TRBD1. Trimming at V came to 4 bases and at J to 5 bases, leaving 4 bases not matched to a gene. Germline values: CDR1 MNHNS, CDR2 SASEGT. The CDR3 sequence is 13 residues long. The DNA read from the CDR3 is TGTGCCAGCAGTGGAACAGGGGTTACTGAA. It translates to CASSGTGVTE. The complete CDR3 reads CASSGTGVTEAFF.

With regard to this clone: The read finishes 3 residues shy of the CDR3 end, and the germline J gene is used to complete it. The rearrangement joins TRBV5-1 to TRBJ1-1; no reliable D call. Trimming removed 6 bases at V and 0 bases at J, with 24 bases between. CDR3 length equals 18 residues. Germline values: CDR1 SGHRS, CDR2 YFSETQ. The CDR3 reads CASTPGRANQLMNTEAFF. The CDR3 bases that were read are TGCGCCAGCACCCCAGGTAGGGCAAACCAACTCATGAACACTGAA.

With regard to this clone: The read finishes 3 residues shy of the CDR3 end, and the germline J gene is used to complete it. The chain has TRBV20-1 and TRBJ2-1, with 11 bases fitting TRBD2. The CDR3 loop spans 17 amino acids. Trimming took 2 bases from V and 1 from J; bases not matched to a gene: 7. CDR1 and CDR2 (germline): DFQATT, SNEGSKA (reference sequence). The CDR3 region is CSARPLLAGVSYNEQFF. CDR3 bases read: TGCAGTGCTAGACCCTTACTAGCGGGGGTATCCTACAATGAG.

Concerning this clone itself: The read comes to an end 3 residues before the CDR3 does, leaving the germline J gene to fill in the end. The chain employs TRBV2 and TRBJ2-2; the D gene is possibly TRBD2 (6 bases). Germline values: CDR1 SNHLY, CDR2 FYNNEI. The germline V and J ends were trimmed by 3 bases and 8 bases, with 16 bases remaining between them. This CDR3 region has 15 residues. The covered CDR3 bases are TGTGCCAGCAGTGAGTGGACTACGCTGAGGGGGGAG. Its translation is CASSEWTTLRGE. The entire CDR3 reads CASSEWTTLRGELFF.

Concerning this clone itself: The sequence runs out 3 residues before the end of the CDR3; the remainder is reconstructed from the germline J gene. The chain joins TRBV30 to TRBJ2-2, with TRBD1 matching 11 bases. The CDR3 spans 12 residues. Looked up from germline, CDR1 is GTSNPN and CDR2 is SVGIG (reference sequence). CDR3 DNA (partial): TGTGCCTGGTCCGGGACAGGGGGTCAG. This codes for CAWSGTGGQ. The CDR3 in its entirety is CAWSGTGGQLFF.

For this clone: With the read ending 3 residues before the CDR3 end, the germline J gene is used to fill in that end. V gene TRBV2 combines with J gene TRBJ2-6; D might be TRBD1 (5 bases). Trimming took off 4 bases at V and 0 bases at J, with 7 bases between the two ends. CDR1 is SNHLY and CDR2 is FYNNEI in the germline V gene. There are 15 residues in the CDR3. CDR3 DNA, as far as it was read: TGTGCCAGCAGTGCAGGGCGCTCTGGGGCCAACGTC. Protein: CASSAGRSGANV. Given in full, the CDR3 is CASSAGRSGANVLTF.

To note about this clone: The read terminates 3 residues ahead of where the CDR3 ends, so the germline J gene completes it. The chain employs TRBV10-3 and TRBJ2-3, with 7 positions matching TRBD2. V shed 4 bases, J shed 0 bases, and the junction held 7 bases outside the gene matches. The CDR3 totals 16 residues. CDR1 and CDR2 from the germline V gene are ENHRY and SYGVKD. CDR3 DNA, as far as it was read: TGTGCCATCAGTGGAGCTAGCGGAACTAGCACAGATACG. Translating it yields CAISGASGTSTDT. The full CDR3 is CAISGASGTSTDTQYF.

As concerns this clone: With the read ending 3 residues before the CDR3 end, the germline J gene is used to fill in that end. J is TRBJ2-7 and V is TRBV7-8, with 8 positions matching TRBD1. The ends lost 2 bases at V and 5 bases at J; junction bases unmatched: 8. In germline, CDR1 is SGHVS, CDR2 FQNEAQ. The CDR3 has 15 amino acids. The CDR3 bases that were read are TGTGCCAGCAGCTTAAGGTGGCAGGGGGCGAACGAG. Protein sequence: CASSLRWQGANE. The complete CDR3 reads CASSLRWQGANEQYF.

Note on this clone: The sequenced fragment ends 3 residues before the CDR3 boundary, so the rest is inferred from the germline J gene. The J gene is TRBJ2-7, the V gene TRBV2; no firm D call. V shed 8 bases and J shed 0 bases, with 8 bases lying between them. Germline lookup yields CDR1 SNHLY and CDR2 FYNNEI. This CDR3 spans 12 amino acids. The DNA read from the CDR3 is TGTGCCAGCCGAGCAGGCTCCTACGAG. Protein product: CASRAGSYE. The CDR3, in full, reads CASRAGSYEQYF.

The CDR3 bases that were read are TGTGCCAGCAGCTTAGGGGACAAGCGTGGAACTGAA. As protein: CASSLGDKRGTE. The whole CDR3 region reads CASSLGDKRGTEAFF. The chain combines TRBV13 with TRBJ1-1; tentative D call: TRBD1 (5 bases). Read sequence stops 3 residues before the CDR3 end, and the germline J gene provides the missing end. The CDR3 loop spans 15 amino acids. The V end was cut by 0 bases, the J end by 5 bases, with 13 bases between. CDR1 and CDR2 (germline): PRHDT, FYEKMQ (reference sequence).

As concerns this clone: The read halts 3 residues ahead of the CDR3 end, with the missing end drawn from the germline J gene. This chain joins TRBV5-1 and TRBJ1-2; 7 bases match TRBD1. This CDR3 contains 14 residues. The germline gives CDR1 SGHRS, CDR2 YFSETQ. Incomplete CDR3 DNA: TGCGCCAGCAGCTTGGGACAGGGAAATGGGGGC. Its translation: CASSLGQGNGG. The whole CDR3 sequence is CASSLGQGNGGYTF.

Of note for this clone: Coverage ceases 3 residues before the CDR3 finishes, and the germline J gene fills in the end. This rearrangement joins TRBV7-6 to TRBJ2-6, with TRBD2 matching over 7 bases. After removal of 5 bases from V and 1 base from J, the junction contained 8 bases not matched to a gene. Germline CDR1 is SGHVS and CDR2 is FNYEAQ. The CDR3 runs to 17 residues. The CDR3: CASSPWWGGSGANVLTF. Incomplete CDR3 DNA: TGTGCCAGCAGCCCTTGGTGGGGGGGGTCTGGGGCCAACGTC. Based on the CDR3 plus reference TRBV7-6 and TRBJ2-6, the full variable domain is GAGVSQSPRYKVTKRGQDVALRCDPISGHVSLYWYRQALGQGPEFLTYFNYEAQQDKSGLPNDRFSAERPEGSISTLTIQRTEQRDSAMYRCASSPWWGGSGANVLTFGAGSRLTVL.